This T cell receptor (beta chain) was captured by sequencing in a study of cytomegalovirus exposure and HLA in healthy donors. Study conclusions and caveats: In a later analysis, common viral pathogens appeared linked to several of the most significant clusters.

Trimming removed 4 bases from V and 5 bases from J, with 20 bases in between. The CDR3 loop spans 15 amino acids. CDR1 SQVTM and CDR2 ANQGSEA come from the germline V gene. PCR amplification relied on 60 Vbeta primers (plus 13 Jbeta primers). Assay: immunoSEQ multiplex PCR; the TCRdb copy retains only in-frame clones and omits some. The repertoire holds about 120,000 clones, with 75% to 90% as singletons. On this clone itself: What it binds is unknown.

Sequencing was carried out using PBMCs. The V gene is TRBV29-1, the J gene TRBJ1-2; D gene ambiguous. The origin of this receptor is a man aged 35 to 55 in good health and CMV-seronegative. CDR3 sequence: CSVAGSVDLNYGYTF. DNA for the CDR3: TGCAGCGTTGCGGGTAGTGTGGATTTGAATTATGGCTACACCTTC.